The present entry profiles one T cell receptor beta chain with its context. Its antigen specificity is not known. The input lacks base qualities; no much larger clone sits a single base away. These data belong to a study (dated by TCRdb to the mid-2010s). Broadly, across the study: The study tested whether tumor-infiltrating Tregs in breast cancer are recruited from blood Tregs or converted in situ from other CD4+ T cell subsets.

Tregs were isolated as CD4+CD25+CD127-/low cells. Tregs, naive and memory CD4+ T cells from tumor, blood and ipsilateral draining lymph nodes of five or six breast cancer patients underwent full-length TCR alpha and beta sequencing. Tumor tissue and lymph nodes from ipsilateral axillary dissection were perfused with PBS, minced and digested with collagenase I and hyaluronidase. A purity exceeding 90% was confirmed by FACS for the sorted cell populations. General conclusions and limits of the study: Validation in the larger cohort was restricted to a single TCR beta V-J rearrangement rather than whole repertoires. The TCR alpha and beta sequences of tumor-infiltrating Tregs showed the greatest overlap with tumor naive CD4+ T cells, followed by blood naive CD4+ T cells. Tumor memory CD4+ T cell TCR gene usage clustered with blood and lymph node memory CD4+ cells and lymph node naive CD4+ cells.

Full-length TCR variable regions were amplified by 5' RACE PCR using constant-region reverse primers, and then by semi-nested PCR using Nested Universal Primer A. The ReliaPrep RNA Cell Miniprep System was used to extract total RNA, which was then reverse transcribed into 5'RACE-ready cDNA with the SMARTer RACE 5'/3' Kit. Full-length TCR alpha and beta libraries were barcoded with multiplex adaptors and sequenced on an Illumina MiSeq. In the original analysis: Sequencing data were pooled across the five patients for each of nine subset-tissue groups and compared by unsupervised clustering of TCR gene usage. Repertoire similarity was calculated with the Morisita-Horn index, weighting shared sequences by their contribution to each repertoire. TCRdb's own reprocessing of the public reads used fastp at Q25 and MiXCR and kept productive beta chains. Identical CDR3 proteins give one entry, which carries the most common genes and DNA. The authors' filters were not applied to this entry. This sample gives 7,000 or so distinct CDR3 sequences in total; 65% to 85% of them show up just once. The ten largest clones represent under 5% of the sample.

From the germline V gene, CDR1 is SGHRS and CDR2 is YFSETQ. The CDR3 has 16 amino acids, counting the end cysteine and phenylalanine. Only the CDR3 portion is preserved as DNA: 48 bases, with reading frame beginning at the first base. V is cut by 5 bases and J by 4 bases, and the space between the germline ends is 21 bases. The sequenced sample was tumor-infiltrating Tregs sorted from the breast tumor. This TCR was sampled from a female donor with breast cancer. The rearranged segments are TRBV5-1 and TRBJ1-1; no confident D gene assignment can be made. The DNA sequence follows: TGCGCCAGCAGTCCTCCTGTGGCGGGAACTACCACTGAAGCTTTCTTT. Translated, it reads CASSPPVAGTTTEAFF.